This is a list of T cell receptor beta chains from one sample in a study of beta chain features in type 1 diabetes. The method was immunoSEQ multiplex PCR; TCRdb's version includes in-frame clones alone and lacks a portion of them. Of some 200,000 clones listed, around 9.9% are singletons. Sequencing was performed on central memory CD4+ T cells from blood. The source of these receptors is a man younger than 30 in good health. Each CDR3 is given with its conserved first and last residue. Fields, in order: CDR3 DNA, CDR3 protein, D gene, V gene, clone size, J gene. The D gene is left open where the match is weak. Rows may omit the clone size; those that give it use once, few, many or a size class.

TGTGCCAGCAGCCCTCGGACTAGCGGCTATACTAGCACAGATACGCAGTATTTT CASSPRTSGYTSTDTQYF TRBD2 TRBV7-2 few TRBJ2-3
TGTGCCTGGAGCGTGTACTGGGACAGGACCTACGAGCAGTACTTC CAWSVYWDRTYEQYF TRBD1 TRBV30 - TRBJ2-7
TGTGCCAGCTCACCAGGCAGGAGTCAGGAAAAACTGTTTTTT CASSPGRSQEKLFF - TRBV18 - TRBJ1-4
TGTGCCAGCACATTGACCGGGACAGCTAATGAAAAACTGTTTTTT CASTLTGTANEKLFF TRBD1 TRBV2 few TRBJ1-4
TGTGCCAGCAGCTTATTTCCCAGGGTAGGTGAGCAGTTCTTC CASSLFPRVGEQFF - TRBV7-2 - TRBJ2-1
TGTGCCAGCAGCCCATGGGACCGACAAGAGACCCAGTACTTC CASSPWDRQETQYF - TRBV5-6 - TRBJ2-5
TGTGCCAGCAGCTTGATAGGGGAAGACACTGAAGCTTTCTTT CASSLIGEDTEAFF - TRBV5-4 - TRBJ1-1
TGTGCCAGCAGTTGGGGGGAATATAGCAATCAGCCCCAGCATTTT CASSWGEYSNQPQHF - TRBV2 - TRBJ1-5
TGTGCCAGCAGCCTACGGACTGTCGCAAGCTACAATGAGCAGTTCTTC CASSLRTVASYNEQFF - TRBV7-7 few TRBJ2-1
TGCGCCAGCAGCTTGGAAACAGATACGCAGTATTTT CASSLETDTQYF - TRBV5-1 few TRBJ2-3
TGTGCCAGCAGCCAAGATCGGAGGTTCGATGCGCAGTTCTTC CASSQDRRFDAQFF - TRBV14 few TRBJ2-1
TGTGCCAGCAGCTCACGACAGGGTGTGACTGAAGCTTTCTTT CASSSRQGVTEAFF TRBD1 TRBV7-9 few TRBJ1-1
TGTGCCAGCAGCTTAAGCAGGGTGCGGGAGACCCAGTACTTC CASSLSRVRETQYF - TRBV7-2 few TRBJ2-5
TGCGCCAGCAGCCTAGGGACAGGCCTTCGGGAGCAGTACTTC CASSLGTGLREQYF TRBD1 TRBV5-1 - TRBJ2-7
TGTGCCACTAAAGTACAGGGCCTCAGCTCCTACGAGCAGTACTTC CATKVQGLSSYEQYF - TRBV5-4 - TRBJ2-7
TGTGCCTGGAGTCAGAGGGGGCCTTACGAGCAGTACTTC CAWSQRGPYEQYF TRBD1 TRBV30 many TRBJ2-7
TGCAGCGTTGAGGAACAGGGGAACACTGAAGCTTTCTTT CSVEEQGNTEAFF - TRBV29-1 - TRBJ1-1
TGTGCCAGCAGCCGACTAGGTTCTCGGTACGAGCAGTACTTC CASSRLGSRYEQYF - TRBV5-6 many TRBJ2-7
TGCAGCGTTTCCGTATCGGAGGGTAACTATGGCTACACCTTC CSVSVSEGNYGYTF - TRBV29-1 few TRBJ1-2
TGTGCCTGGGCACCGGGGCTCTATGGCTACACCTTC CAWAPGLYGYTF - TRBV30 many TRBJ1-2
TGTGCCAGCAGCTTGGCTTCCATGAACACTGAAGCTTTCTTT CASSLASMNTEAFF - TRBV5-4 many TRBJ1-1
TGTGCCAGCAGCCCGAGACTAGCGGGAGAGTCAGATACGCAGTATTTT CASSPRLAGESDTQYF TRBD2 TRBV11-2 - TRBJ2-3
TGTGCCAGCAGCTCAAGCGGGAGGCCCTACAATGAGCAGTTCTTC CASSSSGRPYNEQFF TRBD2 TRBV7-3 - TRBJ2-1
TGTGCCAGCAGCCCGTCCACAGATACGCAGTATTTT CASSPSTDTQYF - TRBV5-6 few TRBJ2-3
TGTGCCAGCAGCCGTGGGACTACGAACAATGAGCAGTTCTTC CASSRGTTNNEQFF TRBD2 TRBV7-8 - TRBJ2-1
TGCAGCGTTGATCAAGGGGGCAGCACTGAAGCTTTCTTT CSVDQGGSTEAFF TRBD1 TRBV29-1 - TRBJ1-1
TGTGCCAGCAGCTCGGCCGTCAATGAGCAGTTCTTC CASSSAVNEQFF - TRBV7-6 few TRBJ2-1
TGTGCCAGCGGATATCCCGGGGGAGCGAACACCGGGGAGCTGTTTTTT CASGYPGGANTGELFF - TRBV21-1 few TRBJ2-2
TGCGCCAGCAGCTTGGAACGGAACACTGAAGCTTTCTTT CASSLERNTEAFF - TRBV5-1 few TRBJ1-1
TGCGCCAGCAGCTTGGAATATGATACGCAGTATTTT CASSLEYDTQYF - TRBV5-1 few TRBJ2-3
TGCGCCAGCAGCCTCCACAGGGGTGAGCAGTTCTTC CASSLHRGEQFF TRBD1 TRBV5-1 - TRBJ2-1
TGTGCCAGCAGCCAAGAAATGGGCAGCACAAACACTGAAGCTTTCTTT CASSQEMGSTNTEAFF - TRBV14 - TRBJ1-1
TGTGCCAGCAGCTTAAACCCCATATCCCCTTGGGAGACCCAGTACTTC CASSLNPISPWETQYF - TRBV11-2 many TRBJ2-5
TGTGCCAGCAGCTTAGGGCTAGATGCCTACAATGAGCAGTTCTTC CASSLGLDAYNEQFF - TRBV11-1 - TRBJ2-1
TGTGCCAGCAGACTGACAGGGGGCGAGCAGTACTTC CASRLTGGEQYF TRBD1 TRBV2 - TRBJ2-7
TGTGCCAGCAGTCTGGGACAGGGGGGCTTCAATTATGGCTACACCTTC CASSLGQGGFNYGYTF TRBD1 TRBV2 - TRBJ1-2
TGCAGCGTTCTGACAGGGGTGGAGACCCAGTACTTC CSVLTGVETQYF TRBD1 TRBV29-1 - TRBJ2-5
TGTGCCAGCAGCTTAGTAAGGAAAACTGAAGCTTTCTTT CASSLVRKTEAFF - TRBV7-9 few TRBJ1-1
TGTGCCAGCAGTTACTCGTCGGGGGATCCTGAAGCTTTCTTT CASSYSSGDPEAFF - TRBV6-6 few TRBJ1-1
TGCAGCGTGGGGCCCGGGGCGGCCGTTGGCGAGCAGTACTTC CSVGPGAAVGEQYF - TRBV29-1 - TRBJ2-7
TGTGCCAGCAGCCAAGAAACTGGTAGGGTGACCGCCCAGTACTTC CASSQETGRVTAQYF - TRBV14 few TRBJ2-5
TGTGCCAGCAGTTTTGGTAACAGGGTCTCCTACGAGCAGTACTTC CASSFGNRVSYEQYF - TRBV27 few TRBJ2-7
TGCAGCGTTGTACATTGGCTAGCGGGAGGAGAGCAGTTCTTC CSVVHWLAGGEQFF TRBD2 TRBV29-1 few TRBJ2-1
TGTGCCAGCAGCAAGAGGGGTTCCTACAATGAGCAGTTCTTC CASSKRGSYNEQFF - TRBV7-3 many TRBJ2-1
TGCAGCGTTGACCCGGGAGGATACACCGGGGAGCTGTTTTTT CSVDPGGYTGELFF TRBD2 TRBV29-1 few TRBJ2-2
TGTGCCAGCAGCTTAAGCCAGAACTATGGCTACACCTTC CASSLSQNYGYTF - TRBV7-2 many TRBJ1-2
TGTGCCACGGGACAGGGGGCGAGGGAGCAGTACTTC CATGQGAREQYF TRBD1 TRBV2 medium-sized TRBJ2-7
TGTGCCATCAGTGAAGATAGGACAGGGGGCGTCAATGAGCAGTTCTTC CAISEDRTGGVNEQFF TRBD1 TRBV10-3 - TRBJ2-1
TGTGCCAGCAGCGCCGGACATTACACCGGGGAGCTGTTTTTT CASSAGHYTGELFF - TRBV9 - TRBJ2-2
TGTGCCAGCAGTCCGGACAGGGGGGGATACGAGCAGTACTTC CASSPDRGGYEQYF TRBD1 TRBV25-1 few TRBJ2-7
TGTGCCAGCAGTCCCCGGACAGAAGCCTACGAGCAGTACTTC CASSPRTEAYEQYF - TRBV27 few TRBJ2-7